The source of this T cell receptor (beta chain) is a study of regulatory T cells in long-lasting Graves disease. Study-wide results and limits: Persistent disease exhibited a predilection for TRBV28, TRBJ1-2 and TRBJ2-5.

Time point defined: newly diagnosed GD, antithyroid drugs for less than 3 months. PBMC-derived RNA was used for the TCR library. This clonotype was seen at least ten times. Antigen specificity is unknown. TCR beta libraries were built with iRepertoire HTBI primers and Arm-PCR of CDR3 regions. From the multiplex PCR reads, TCRdb called clonotypes with MiXCR, one entry per CDR3 protein. The sample holds 450,000 to 600,000 distinct CDR3 sequences, roughly 16% seen once. The germline CDR1 and CDR2 sequences are LGHDT and YNNKEL (reference sequence). Germline trimming cut 4 bases from V and 1 base from J; bases unmatched to any gene: 8. This CDR3 comprises 16 residues. These data were also reused for a study on T cells in Graves' hyperthyroidism and ophthalmopathy. Per that study: Exclusion of patients followed from uncontrolled infection, other autoimmune disease, pregnancy or lactation. TCR CDR3 underwent first-round RT-PCR with the HTBI primer set.

The chain employs TRBV3-1 and TRBJ2-3, with 7 bases that match TRBD2. Sequenced material: peripheral blood mononuclear cells (PBMCs), taken at new diagnosis, from a patient treated with antithyroid drugs. This clonotype was obtained from a man in his forties or fifties with Graves disease. The CDR3 region has the DNA TGTGCCAGCAGCCCATTACCTGGACTAGGCACAGATACGCAGTATTTT. Protein sequence: CASSPLPGLGTDTQYF.